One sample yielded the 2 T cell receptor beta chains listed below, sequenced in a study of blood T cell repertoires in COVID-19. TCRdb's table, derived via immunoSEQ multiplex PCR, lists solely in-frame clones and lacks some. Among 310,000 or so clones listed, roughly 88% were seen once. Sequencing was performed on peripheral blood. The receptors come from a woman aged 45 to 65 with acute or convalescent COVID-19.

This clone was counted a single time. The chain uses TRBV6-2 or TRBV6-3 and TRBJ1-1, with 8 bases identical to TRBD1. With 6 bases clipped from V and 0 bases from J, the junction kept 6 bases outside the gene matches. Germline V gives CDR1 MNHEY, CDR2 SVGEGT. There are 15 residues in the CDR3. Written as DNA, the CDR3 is TGTGCCAGCAGCACAGGGGGGGCATTGAACACTGAAGCTTTCTTT. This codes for CASSTGGALNTEAFF.

The DNA of the CDR3 is TGTGCCAGCAGTTTAAGACTTTACAATGAGCAGTTCTTC. Translated: CASSLRLYNEQFF. The chain has TRBV12-3 or TRBV12-4 and TRBJ2-1, with D hard to call. Trimming took off 2 bases at V and 4 bases at J, with 6 bases between the two ends. This CDR3 contains 13 residues.